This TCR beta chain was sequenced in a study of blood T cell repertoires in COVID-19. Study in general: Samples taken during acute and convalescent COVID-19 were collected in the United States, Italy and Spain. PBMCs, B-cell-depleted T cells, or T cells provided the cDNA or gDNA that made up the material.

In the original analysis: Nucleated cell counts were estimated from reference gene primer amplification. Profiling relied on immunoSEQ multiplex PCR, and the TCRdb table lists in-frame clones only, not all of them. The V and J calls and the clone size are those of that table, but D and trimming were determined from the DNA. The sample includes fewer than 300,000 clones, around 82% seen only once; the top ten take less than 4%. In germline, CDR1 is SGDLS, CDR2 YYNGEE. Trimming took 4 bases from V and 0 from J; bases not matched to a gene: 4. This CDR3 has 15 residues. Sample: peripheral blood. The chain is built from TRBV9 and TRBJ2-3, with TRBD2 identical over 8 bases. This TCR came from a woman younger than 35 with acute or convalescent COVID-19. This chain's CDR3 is CASSSRLASTDTQYF. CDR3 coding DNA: TGTGCCAGCAGCTCGCGACTAGCGAGCACAGATACGCAGTATTTT. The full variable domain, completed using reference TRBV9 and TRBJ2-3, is DSGVTQTPKHLITATGQRVTLRCSPRSGDLSVYWYQQSLDQGLQFLIQYYNGEERAKGNILERFSAQQFPDLHSELNLSSLELGDSALYFCASSSRLASTDTQYFGPGTRLTVL.